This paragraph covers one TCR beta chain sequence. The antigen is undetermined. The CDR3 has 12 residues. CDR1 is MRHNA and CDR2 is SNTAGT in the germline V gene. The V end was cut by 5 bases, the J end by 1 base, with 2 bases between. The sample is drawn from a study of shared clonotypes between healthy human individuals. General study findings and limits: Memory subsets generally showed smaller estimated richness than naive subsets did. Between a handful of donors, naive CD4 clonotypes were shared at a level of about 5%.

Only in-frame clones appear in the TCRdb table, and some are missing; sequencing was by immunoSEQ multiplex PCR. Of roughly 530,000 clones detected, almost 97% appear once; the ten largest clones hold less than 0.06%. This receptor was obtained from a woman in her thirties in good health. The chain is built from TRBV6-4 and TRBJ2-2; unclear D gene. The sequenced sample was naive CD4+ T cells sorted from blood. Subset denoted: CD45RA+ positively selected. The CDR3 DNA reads TGTGCCAGCAGTCAGAACACCGGGGAGCTGTTTTTT. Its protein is CASSQNTGELFF.